This T cell receptor beta chain stems from a study of cytomegalovirus exposure and HLA in healthy donors listed by TCRdb under 2017. Looking at the study overall: An earlier analysis of roughly 500 of the donors reported more than 250 Gb of sequence data and some 120 million unique TCR beta sequences from approximately 180 million T cells. Around 300 gigabases of sequencing data and 70 million to 85 million unique TCR sequences were included in an early release covering about 600 HLA-typed donors. Among the approximately 420 genotyped donors, 75% to 90% belonged to the genetic ancestry cluster associated with self-reported Caucasian donors. The study was designed to test whether signatures of past pathogen exposure could be identified by cataloging public T cell receptors. The study used immunosequencing to profile the T cell repertoires of 666 subjects and linked those repertoires to cytomegalovirus serostatus. Besides the first cohort of under 700 subjects, a separate validation cohort made up of roughly 120 different subjects was used. The study combined high-throughput TCR immunosequencing, statistical association of individual TCRs with disease status, and machine learning to predict cytomegalovirus infection status. A later analysis re-examined previously published TCR beta repertoires from about 670 donors and added high-resolution HLA genotyping to investigate patterns of TCR occurrence. In the later analysis, no new phenotypic data were used to find candidate immune exposures; instead, reliance was placed on TCR beta sequences and their occurrence across donors. An earlier analysis of 587 of the donors used high-throughput TCR beta sequencing to judge whether each TCR beta V gene segment behaved as functional or pseudogenic. Donor age, sex, ethnicity and CMV serostatus were compiled together with the repertoire data. A later genetic analysis took genome-wide SNP genotypes for about three fifths of the 666 donors and used that subset as a discovery cohort. All discovery cohort repertoires had been generated using a single sequencing platform. HLA typing included class I and class II loci at four-digit resolution. Typing coverage varied by locus: roughly 620-640 donors for A, B, C, DRB1 and DQB1; approximately 560 for DQA1; approximately 610 for DPA1; 450 to 480 for DPB1. A handful of DR-DQ haplotypes were handled as single units for association and clustering because linkage in the cohort was strong. Among under 450 genotyped donors of the cohort, an average of approximately 250,000 unique TCR beta nucleotide sequences were sequenced per donor, 15% to 20% of them non-productive. The study at large found these results: Because HLA typing was unavailable for some donors at each locus, only the typed subset was used in association tests. The study gave a list of over 150 TCR beta chains associated with cytomegalovirus. In a later analysis, the rate of TCR association differed among HLA loci, with DRB1 alleles having the most associated TCRs and HLA-C alleles having the fewest. The presence/absence analyses assumed that sequencing depth was roughly uniform across donors, and that assumption may not be true. In a later genetic analysis, fewer N-insertions in productive TCRs were reported among donors in an Asian-associated ancestry cluster than the roughly 700-donor mean. While some public TCRs were present in many individuals, most TCR sequences turned up only very rarely across donors. Strong co-occurrence of HLA alleles, especially DR and DQ, made assigning TCR associations to individual alleles difficult. The only immune exposure information available for the cohort was CMV serostatus. A further reported finding was that TCR beta sequences accurately predicted the HLA-A and HLA-B alleles for most subjects in the first cohort. Specific HLA alleles were associated with 15,000 to 20,000 TCR beta sequences at a false discovery rate of 0.05 in a later analysis. Cytomegalovirus status was reported to be diagnosed by the classifier with high specificity and sensitivity in both the original and validation cohorts. This cohort had only TCR beta chains sequenced, and the lack of alpha or paired-chain data limited which features could be detected. It was suggested by the authors that the approach could potentially be generalized to other disease states and immunological phenotypes. In vitro tests confirmed that a few of the cytomegalovirus-associated TCR beta chains recognize cytomegalovirus antigens. A group of highly shared sequence variants was considered likely to be a technical artifact of the sequencing pipeline. Most CMV-associated TCR beta chains appeared to be HLA-restricted in a later analysis, and the HLA associations seemed to be driven largely by CMV exposure. Correlated functional status among segregating V segments might be attributable to linkage disequilibrium, but an unknown experimental factor could not be ruled out. An earlier analysis of some 590 of the donors showed that most TCR beta V segments appeared in productive rearrangements either about 87% or about 30% of the time, which broadly matched IMGT annotations. In a later analysis, several top co-occurrence clusters were reported to appear linked to parvovirus B19, influenza, CMV and Epstein-Barr virus. In a later analysis, HLA-associated TCR beta chains showed more clonal expansion and lower generation probabilities than non-associated chains that were equally common. A later genetic analysis associated a missense DCLRE1C variant with V-gene and J-gene trimming of TCR beta chains, and an independent cohort replicated the association. The earlier analysis of some 560 of the donors excluded approximately 15 rarely observed V segments, including chromosome 9 orphons, because counts were too low.

The protocol used for the library was the immunoSEQ multiplex PCR assay. For the multiplex PCR, a mixture combining 60 forward primers for TCR Vbeta segments and 13 reverse primers for TCR Jbeta segments was used. Amplification of the CDR3 region of rearranged TCR beta genes was performed with a multiplex PCR assay on genomic DNA. Amplified TCR beta libraries were sequenced as 87-base-pair reads on the Illumina HiSeq System. Per the authors' processing: A later analysis tallied roughly 78 million unique TCR beta chains across the 610 or so repertoires, and about 12 million of those chains were shared by two or more donors. Raw reads were error-corrected and collapsed into unique sequences with a nearest-neighbor algorithm that merged closely related sequences to remove PCR and sequencing errors. To assign V, D and J gene segments, CDR3 sequences were aligned to IMGT reference sequences. Each retained sequence needed at least a six-nucleotide match to both a V gene segment and a J gene segment. A rearrangement was called productive if the CDR3 had no stop codons and remained in frame with V and J, and every other rearrangement was called non-productive. Following IMGT convention, CDR3 was defined as the stretch from the second conserved V-encoded cysteine up to the conserved J-encoded phenylalanine. The earlier analysis of about 610 of the donors excluded sequences that lacked an unambiguous match to a single V gene segment. An earlier analysis of some 500 of the donors classified V segments as functional when productive rearrangements were above 56.7% and as segregating when the standard deviation between donors was above 5%. To diagnose cytomegalovirus status from the catalog of TCR beta chain sequences, a statistical classification framework was built. V and J gene assignment, in a later analysis, came from comparing TCR nucleotide sequences with IMGT/GENE-DB human TR gene sequences. A later analysis assigned CDR3 sequences and most-parsimonious VDJ recombination scenarios with the TCRdist pipeline. In a later analysis, every TCR beta chain was defined by the combination of its CDR3 amino acid sequence and its V-gene family, and reads without a unique V-gene family were dropped. To address suspected cross-contamination and a sequencing artifact, a later analysis removed several hundred highly shared, low-generation-probability nucleotide sequences. In a later analysis, a clonal expansion index was calculated for each public chain from normalized within-repertoire ranks of inferred template counts. Generation probabilities in a later analysis came from a VDJ recombination model fitted to out-of-frame rearrangements, and those results were checked against IGoR. In a later analysis, TCR-TCR, TCR-HLA and TCR-CMV co-occurrence was scored with hypergeometric tests, and a repertoire-size bias correction was applied to TCR pairs. False discovery rates were estimated in a later analysis by permuting HLA or CMV assignments 20 times. In a later analysis, co-occurring TCRs were grouped using DBSCAN, with TCRdist sequence similarity added in when clustering inside HLA-allele-positive subsets. Co-occurrence clustering excluded repertoires with fewer than 30,000 or more than 120,000 public chains, plus five with anomalous nucleotide sharing. In its TCRdb copy, this immuneACCESS table keeps in-frame sequences only and misses some clones. Where compared with another copy, unresolved V genes explain less than half of these, and the others have no known cause. That table is the source of V, J and clone size, and D and trimming were worked out from the DNA. The sample table records 98,000 or so clones; 65% to 80% of these occur just once. The top ten clonotypes cover over 15% of the sample.

In total, over 600 healthy bone marrow donors made up the cohort. At the time of sampling, all cohort members were nominally healthy, though unrecorded immune exposures were likely present. The donor tested CMV seropositive, placing the donor among the roughly 300 seropositive members of the cohort. Every donor gave a peripheral blood sample, and the peripheral blood mononuclear cells from that sample were used for TCR beta sequencing. The Qiagen DNeasy Blood Extraction Kit was used to extract genomic DNA from the blood cell samples. To note about this clone: Its cognate antigen has yet to be identified. Nothing much larger sits one base from this clone, and base qualities are not available.

The sequencing input was PBMCs. This TCR derives from a man in his sixties in good health and CMV-seropositive.

The CDR3 is CASSRPGTGSGSPLHF. The DNA sequence is as follows: TGTGCCAGCAGCCGTCCCGGGACAGGGTCAGGGTCTCCCCTCCACTTT. The sequence joins TRBV5-6 to TRBJ1-6, with 9 bases aligning to TRBD1. Including the terminal cysteine and phenylalanine, the CDR3 comprises 16 residues. The CDR3 DNA has 48 bases and is translated from base 1. CDR1 and CDR2 are read off the germline V gene as SGHDT and YYEEEE. V lost 4 bases and J lost 13 bases, and the count of bases not matched to a germline gene is 15.